This T cell receptor (beta chain) was observed in a study of molecular identifiers for immune sequencing clone quantification (dated 2018 in TCRdb). Regarding the complete study: For a replicate experiment, the RNA from either approximately 20,000 or 100,000 naive CD8 T cells was divided into five aliquots, and four of those aliquots went on to sequencing. The study was a methods study using CD8 T cells to benchmark molecular-identifier clustering-based TCR repertoire sequencing (MIDCIRS) and TCR RNA copy counting. Study-wide findings and limitations: Spiked-in Jurkat TCR RNA (approximately 10 copies' worth), which is not part of the donor repertoire, was contained in the naive libraries. Without barcode sub-clustering, chimeric consensus sequences inflated TCR diversity; chimeras reached as high as 47%. In CMV-specific effector cells, clones with more than 20 RNA copies contained over 99% of molecules, whereas in naive cells such clones contained under 1% of molecules. Approximately 2.7 recovered TCR RNA copies per cell were obtained by modeling, versus around 10 by digital PCR, implying a capture efficiency of 30% to 35%. The sizes of highly expanded clones could end up underestimated when identical TCR molecules share a barcode. Spiked-in Jurkat TCR RNA equal to a single cell's worth was reported to be detectable even within one million naive CD8 T cells.

A few counts support this clonotype. This receptor's antigen is unknown. Base qualities are not recorded, but no much larger clone differs from it by a single base. Receptors were amplified or captured by PCR. The sequencer listed for this sample is Illumina HiSeq 4000. Bulk TCR libraries were prepared as previously described, using TCR primers listed in Table S5. The Qiagen AllPrep DNA/RNA kit was used to purify total RNA. Before analysis, reads from multiple sequencing runs of the same library were pooled. The published analysis was carried out like this. Reads were retained only if the reads had an exact TCR constant sequence, and the retained reads were trimmed to 150 nt and grouped according to their 12-nt molecular barcodes. Within each barcode group, reads were sub-clustered at a 15% Levenshtein threshold, and quality-weighted consensus sequences were built per RNA molecule. Non-functional sequences were filtered out, along with any lower-count sequence sitting one edit away from another sequence. On the basis of fitting two negative binomial distributions, barcode sub-clusters with fewer than 20% of the maximum read count were discarded. TCRdb took the public reads, trimmed them with fastp at Q25, ran MiXCR for clone calling and kept in-frame beta chains. Rows are unified per CDR3 protein, each entry keeping the most common DNA and genes. TCRdb's processing, not the authors' own work, is the source of the V and J calls. For this sample there are more than 450,000 distinct CDR3 sequences; 20% to 25% appear just once. The ten largest clones take up around 0.86% of the sample.

From its cysteine to its phenylalanine, the CDR3 spans 15 amino acids. Only the CDR3 DNA is retained, 45 bases long and in frame from the first base. V trim: 2 bases; J trim: 5 bases; unmatched bases: 4. According to the germline V gene, CDR1 reads SGHTA and CDR2 reads FQGTGA. Naive CD8 T cell libraries were made from about 21,000 to 970,000 sorted cells using 10%, 30% or 50% of purified RNA. Naive CD8 T cells, defined as CD8+CD4-CCR7+CD45RA+, were FACS-sorted into RLT Plus buffer on a BD FACSAria II. To test detection sensitivity, Jurkat RNA equal to under 13 TCR copies was added to samples of about 17,000-1,100,000 naive CD8 T cells. Enrichment of CD8 T cells was done with RosetteSep CD8+ T Cell Enrichment Cocktail plus Ficoll-Paque, and ACK red cell lysis came afterward.

The V and J genes are TRBV7-3 and TRBJ2-3; TRBD2 fits 10 bases in the junction. Sequenced: naive CD8+ T cells from blood, with Jurkat cell RNA spiked in. Interpreted using the paper, the cell subset or site label stands for: FACS-sorted CD8+CD4-CCR7+CD45RA+ naive T cells. This TCR was sampled from a human donor in good health. Some libraries in this study had Jurkat cell RNA spiked in. The CDR3 region has the sequence CASSLGSGRGDTQYF. The sequenced DNA: TGTGCCAGCAGCTTAGGGAGCGGGAGGGGAGATACGCAGTATTTT.